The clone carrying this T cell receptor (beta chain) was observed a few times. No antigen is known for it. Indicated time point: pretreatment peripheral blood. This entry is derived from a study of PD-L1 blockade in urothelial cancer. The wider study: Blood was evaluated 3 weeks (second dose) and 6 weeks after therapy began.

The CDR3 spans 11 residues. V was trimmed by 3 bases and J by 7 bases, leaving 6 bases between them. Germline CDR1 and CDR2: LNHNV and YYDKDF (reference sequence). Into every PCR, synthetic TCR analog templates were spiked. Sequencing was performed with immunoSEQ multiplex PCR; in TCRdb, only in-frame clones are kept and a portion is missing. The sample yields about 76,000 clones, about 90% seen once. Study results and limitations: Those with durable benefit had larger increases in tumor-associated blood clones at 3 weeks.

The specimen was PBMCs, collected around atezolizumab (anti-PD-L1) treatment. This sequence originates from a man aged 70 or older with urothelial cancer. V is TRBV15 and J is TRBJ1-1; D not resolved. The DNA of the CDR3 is TGTGCCACCAGCAGCCTAGATGAAGCTTTCTTT. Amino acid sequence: CATSSLDEAFF.